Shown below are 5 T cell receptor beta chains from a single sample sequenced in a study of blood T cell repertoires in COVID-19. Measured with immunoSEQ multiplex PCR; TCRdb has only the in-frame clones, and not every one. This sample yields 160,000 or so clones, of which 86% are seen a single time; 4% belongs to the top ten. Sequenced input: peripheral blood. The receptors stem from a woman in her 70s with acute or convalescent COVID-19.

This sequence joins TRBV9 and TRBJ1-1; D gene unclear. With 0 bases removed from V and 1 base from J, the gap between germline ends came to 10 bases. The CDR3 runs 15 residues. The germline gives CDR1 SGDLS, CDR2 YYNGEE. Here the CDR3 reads CASSVVAGRNTEAFF. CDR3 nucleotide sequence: TGTGCCAGCAGCGTAGTTGCAGGTAGGAACACTGAAGCTTTCTTT.

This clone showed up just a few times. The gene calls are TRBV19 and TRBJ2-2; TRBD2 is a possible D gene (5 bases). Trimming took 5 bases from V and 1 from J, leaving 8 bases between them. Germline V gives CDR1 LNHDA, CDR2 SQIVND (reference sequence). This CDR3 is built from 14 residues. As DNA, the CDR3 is TGTGCCAGTAGTGCTGCGGGGAACACCGGGGAGCTGTTTTTT. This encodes CASSAAGNTGELFF.

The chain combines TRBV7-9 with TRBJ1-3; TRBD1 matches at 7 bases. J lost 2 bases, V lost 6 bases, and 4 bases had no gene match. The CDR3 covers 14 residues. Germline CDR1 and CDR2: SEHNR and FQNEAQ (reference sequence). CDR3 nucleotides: TGTGCCAGCAGTAAGGGACAGCCTGGAAACACCATATATTTT. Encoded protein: CASSKGQPGNTIYF.

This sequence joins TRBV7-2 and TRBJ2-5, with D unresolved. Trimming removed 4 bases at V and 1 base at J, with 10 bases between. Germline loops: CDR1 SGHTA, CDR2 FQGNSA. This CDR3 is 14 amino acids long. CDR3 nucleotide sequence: TGTGCCAGCAGCTCCCCGACAATCCAAGAGACCCAGTACTTC. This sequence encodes CASSSPTIQETQYF.

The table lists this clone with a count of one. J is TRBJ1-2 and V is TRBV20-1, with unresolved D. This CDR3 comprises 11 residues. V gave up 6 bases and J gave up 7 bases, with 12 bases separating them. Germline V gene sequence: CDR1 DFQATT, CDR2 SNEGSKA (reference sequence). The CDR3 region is CSASREIGYTF. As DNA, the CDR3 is TGCAGTGCATCGCGGGAGATTGGCTACACCTTC.